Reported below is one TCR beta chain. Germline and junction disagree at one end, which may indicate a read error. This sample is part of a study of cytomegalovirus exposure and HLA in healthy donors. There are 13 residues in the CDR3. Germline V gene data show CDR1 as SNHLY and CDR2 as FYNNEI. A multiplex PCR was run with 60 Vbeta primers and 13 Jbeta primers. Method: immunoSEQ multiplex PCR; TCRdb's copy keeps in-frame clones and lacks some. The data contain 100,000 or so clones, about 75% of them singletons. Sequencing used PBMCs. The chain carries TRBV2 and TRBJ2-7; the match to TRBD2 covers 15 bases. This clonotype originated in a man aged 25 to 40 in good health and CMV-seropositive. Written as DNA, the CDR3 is TGTGCCAGCAGTGAAGGGACTAGCGGGGGGGCGAACTTC. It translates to CASSEGTSGGANF.